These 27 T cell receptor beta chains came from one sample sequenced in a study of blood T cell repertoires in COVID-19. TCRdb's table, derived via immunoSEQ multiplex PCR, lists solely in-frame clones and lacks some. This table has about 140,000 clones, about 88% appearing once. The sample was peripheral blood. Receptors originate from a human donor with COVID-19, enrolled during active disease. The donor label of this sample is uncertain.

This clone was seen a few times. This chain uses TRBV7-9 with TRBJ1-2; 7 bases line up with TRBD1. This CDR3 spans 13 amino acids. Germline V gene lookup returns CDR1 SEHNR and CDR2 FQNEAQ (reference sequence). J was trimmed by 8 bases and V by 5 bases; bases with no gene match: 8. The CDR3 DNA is TGTGCCAGCAGCGCCGAGGGGGCCGCCGGCTACACCTTC. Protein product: CASSAEGAAGYTF.

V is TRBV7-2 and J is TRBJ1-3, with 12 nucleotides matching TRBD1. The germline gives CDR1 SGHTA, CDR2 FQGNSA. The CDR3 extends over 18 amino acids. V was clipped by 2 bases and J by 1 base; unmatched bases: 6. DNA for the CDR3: TGTGCCAGCAGCTTAATGGGACAGGGGGCTTCTTCTGGAAACACCATATATTTT. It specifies CASSLMGQGASSGNTIYF.

CDR3 amino acids: CASSLGAVGTEAFF. For the CDR3, the DNA is TGTGCCAGCAGCTTAGGGGCGGTAGGCACTGAAGCTTTCTTT. The chain recombines TRBV7-3 with TRBJ1-1, with D tentatively TRBD1 (5 bases). V was cut by 2 bases and J by 4 bases, with 11 bases left in between. Germline V gene data show CDR1 as SGHTA and CDR2 as FQGTGA. The CDR3 is made up of 14 amino acids.

CDR3 amino acids: CSVESEGEQYF. The CDR3 DNA follows: TGCAGCGTTGAAAGCGAGGGCGAGCAGTACTTC. The chain combines TRBV29-1 with TRBJ2-7; possible D gene TRBD2, 5 bases. Per the germline V gene, CDR1 is SQVTM and CDR2 is ANQGSEA. The CDR3 has 11 residues. V lost 2 bases and J 6 bases, leaving 8 bases between the germline ends.

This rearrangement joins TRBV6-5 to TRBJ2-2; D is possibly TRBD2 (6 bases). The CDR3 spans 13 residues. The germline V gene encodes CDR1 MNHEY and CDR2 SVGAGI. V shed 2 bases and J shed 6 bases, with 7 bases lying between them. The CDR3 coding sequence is TGTGCCAGCAGTTACGGGGAGGCCGGGGAGCTGTTTTTT. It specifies CASSYGEAGELFF.

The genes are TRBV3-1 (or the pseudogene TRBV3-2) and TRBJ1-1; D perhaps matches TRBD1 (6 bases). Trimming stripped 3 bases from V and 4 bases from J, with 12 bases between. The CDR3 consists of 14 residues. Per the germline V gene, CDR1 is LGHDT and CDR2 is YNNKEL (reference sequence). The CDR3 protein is CASSQEYRATEAFF. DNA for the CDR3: TGTGCCAGCAGCCAGGAATACAGGGCCACTGAAGCTTTCTTT.

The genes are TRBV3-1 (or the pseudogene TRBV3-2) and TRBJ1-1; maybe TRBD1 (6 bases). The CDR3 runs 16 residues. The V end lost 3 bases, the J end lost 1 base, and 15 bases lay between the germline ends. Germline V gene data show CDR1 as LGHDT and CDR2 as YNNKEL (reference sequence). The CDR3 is CASSHTPGQRNTEAFF. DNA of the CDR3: TGTGCCAGCAGCCATACCCCAGGACAGCGGAACACTGAAGCTTTCTTT.

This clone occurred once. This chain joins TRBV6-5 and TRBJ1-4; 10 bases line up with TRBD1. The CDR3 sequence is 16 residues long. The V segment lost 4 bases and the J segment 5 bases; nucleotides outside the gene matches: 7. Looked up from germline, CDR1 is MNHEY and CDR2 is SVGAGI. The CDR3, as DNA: TGTGCCAGCAGTTCCAATGCGGACAGGGGGAATGAAAAACTGTTTTTT. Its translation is CASSSNADRGNEKLFF.

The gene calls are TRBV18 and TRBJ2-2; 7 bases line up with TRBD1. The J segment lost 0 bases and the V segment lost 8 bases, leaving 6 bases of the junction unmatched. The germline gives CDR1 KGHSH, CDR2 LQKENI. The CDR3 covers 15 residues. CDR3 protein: CASRGQPTNTGELFF. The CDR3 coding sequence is TGTGCCAGCAGGGGACAGCCGACGAACACCGGGGAGCTGTTTTTT. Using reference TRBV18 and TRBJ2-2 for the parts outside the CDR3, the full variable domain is NAGVMQNPRHLVRRRGQEARLRCSPMKGHSHVYWYRQLPEEGLKFMVYLQKENIIDESGMPKERFSAEFPKEGPSILRIQQVVRGDSAAYFCASRGQPTNTGELFFGEGSRLTVL.

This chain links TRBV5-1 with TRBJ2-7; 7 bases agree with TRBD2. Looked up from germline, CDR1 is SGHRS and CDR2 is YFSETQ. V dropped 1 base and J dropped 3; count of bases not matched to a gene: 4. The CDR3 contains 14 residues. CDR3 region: CASSLPSGYYEQYF. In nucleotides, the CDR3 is TGCGCCAGCAGCTTGCCTAGCGGTTACTACGAGCAGTACTTC. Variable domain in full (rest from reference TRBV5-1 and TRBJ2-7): KAGVTQTPRYLIKTRGQQVTLSCSPISGHRSVSWYQQTPGQGLQFLFEYFSETQRNKGNFPGRFSGRQFSNSRSEMNVSTLELGDSALYLCASSLPSGYYEQYFGPGTRLTVT.

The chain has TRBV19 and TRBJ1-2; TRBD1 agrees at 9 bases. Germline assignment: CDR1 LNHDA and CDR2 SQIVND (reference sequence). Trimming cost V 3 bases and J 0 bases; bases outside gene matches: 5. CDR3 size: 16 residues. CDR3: CASSIPQGAANYGYTF. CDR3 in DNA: TGTGCCAGTAGTATCCCACAGGGGGCAGCTAACTATGGCTACACCTTC. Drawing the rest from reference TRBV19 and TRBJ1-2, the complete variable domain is DGGITQSPKYLFRKEGQNVTLSCEQNLNHDAMYWYRQDPGQGLRLIYYSQIVNDFQKGDIAEGYSVSREKKESFPLTVTSAQKNPTAFYLCASSIPQGAANYGYTFGSGTRLTVV.

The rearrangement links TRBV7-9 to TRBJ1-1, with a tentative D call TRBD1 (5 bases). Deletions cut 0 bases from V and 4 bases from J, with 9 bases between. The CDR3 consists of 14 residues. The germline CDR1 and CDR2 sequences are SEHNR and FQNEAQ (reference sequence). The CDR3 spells CASSLAYGGTEAFF. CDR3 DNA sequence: TGTGCCAGCAGCTTAGCTTACGGGGGCACTGAAGCTTTCTTT.

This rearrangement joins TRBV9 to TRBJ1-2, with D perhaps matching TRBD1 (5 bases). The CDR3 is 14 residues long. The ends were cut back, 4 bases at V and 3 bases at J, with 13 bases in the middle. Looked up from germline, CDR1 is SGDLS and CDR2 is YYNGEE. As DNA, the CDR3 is TGTGCCAGCAGCCCCCGGTGGGGCCACTATGGCTACACCTTC. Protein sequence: CASSPRWGHYGYTF.

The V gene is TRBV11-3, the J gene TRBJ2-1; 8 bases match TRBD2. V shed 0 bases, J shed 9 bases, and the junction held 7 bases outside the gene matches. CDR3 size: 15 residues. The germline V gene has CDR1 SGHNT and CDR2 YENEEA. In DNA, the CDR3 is TGTGCCAGCAGCTTAGATTTTAGCGGGGACTCTGAGCAGTTCTTC. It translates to CASSLDFSGDSEQFF.

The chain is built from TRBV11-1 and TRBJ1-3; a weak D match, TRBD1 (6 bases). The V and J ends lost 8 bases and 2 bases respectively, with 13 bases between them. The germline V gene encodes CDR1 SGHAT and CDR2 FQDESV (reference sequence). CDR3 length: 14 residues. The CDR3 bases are TGTGCCAGCCGCGACCAGGGGACTGGAAACACCATATATTTT. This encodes CASRDQGTGNTIYF.

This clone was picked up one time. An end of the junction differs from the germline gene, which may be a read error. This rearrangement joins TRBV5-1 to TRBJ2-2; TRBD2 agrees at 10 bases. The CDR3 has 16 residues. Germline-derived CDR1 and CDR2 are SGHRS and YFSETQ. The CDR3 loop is CARSRSGGEDTGELFF. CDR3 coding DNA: TGCGCCCGCAGCCGCAGCGGGGGGGAGGACACCGGGGAGCTGTTTTTT.

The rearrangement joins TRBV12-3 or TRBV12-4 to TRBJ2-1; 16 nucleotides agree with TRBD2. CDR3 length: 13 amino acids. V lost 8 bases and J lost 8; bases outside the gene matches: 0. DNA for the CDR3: TGTGCCAGCGGGACTAGCGGGAGGGATGAGCAGTTCTTC. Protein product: CASGTSGRDEQFF.

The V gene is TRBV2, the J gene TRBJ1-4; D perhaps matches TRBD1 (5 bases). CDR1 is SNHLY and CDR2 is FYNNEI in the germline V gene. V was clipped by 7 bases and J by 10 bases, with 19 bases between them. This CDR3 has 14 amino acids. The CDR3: CASIGLTGVLKLFF. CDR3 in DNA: TGTGCCAGCATTGGTCTGACGGGGGTGCTAAAACTGTTTTTT.

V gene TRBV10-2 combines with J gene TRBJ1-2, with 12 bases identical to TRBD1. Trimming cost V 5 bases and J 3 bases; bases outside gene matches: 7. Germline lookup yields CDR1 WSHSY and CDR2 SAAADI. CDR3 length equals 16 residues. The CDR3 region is CASSFGTGGADYGYTF. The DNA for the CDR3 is TGCGCCAGCAGTTTCGGGACAGGGGGCGCTGACTATGGCTACACCTTC.

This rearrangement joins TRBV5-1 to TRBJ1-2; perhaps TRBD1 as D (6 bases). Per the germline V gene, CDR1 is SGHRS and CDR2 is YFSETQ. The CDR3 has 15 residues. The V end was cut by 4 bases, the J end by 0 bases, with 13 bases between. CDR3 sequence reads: CASSPGDRPNYGYTF. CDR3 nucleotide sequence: TGCGCCAGCAGCCCCGGCGACAGGCCTAACTATGGCTACACCTTC.

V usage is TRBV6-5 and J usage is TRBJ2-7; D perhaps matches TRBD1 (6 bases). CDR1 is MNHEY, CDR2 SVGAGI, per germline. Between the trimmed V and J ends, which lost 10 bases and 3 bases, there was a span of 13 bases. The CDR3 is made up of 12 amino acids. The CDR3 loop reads CATSTGHYEQYF. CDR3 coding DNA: TGTGCCACATCGACAGGCCACTACGAGCAGTACTTC.

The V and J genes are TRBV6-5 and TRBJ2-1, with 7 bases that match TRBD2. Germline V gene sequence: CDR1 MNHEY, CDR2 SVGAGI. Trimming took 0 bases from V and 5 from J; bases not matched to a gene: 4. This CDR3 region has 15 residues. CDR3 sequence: CASSYSTSAHNEQFF. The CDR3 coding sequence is TGTGCCAGCAGTTACTCAACTAGCGCACACAATGAGCAGTTCTTC.

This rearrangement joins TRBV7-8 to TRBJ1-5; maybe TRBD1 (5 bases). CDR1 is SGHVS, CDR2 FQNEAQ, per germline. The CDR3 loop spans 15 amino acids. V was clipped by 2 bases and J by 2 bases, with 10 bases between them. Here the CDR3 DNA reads TGTGCCAGCAGCTTAAGGGGCCAAGGCAATCAGCCCCAGCATTTT. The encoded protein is CASSLRGQGNQPQHF.

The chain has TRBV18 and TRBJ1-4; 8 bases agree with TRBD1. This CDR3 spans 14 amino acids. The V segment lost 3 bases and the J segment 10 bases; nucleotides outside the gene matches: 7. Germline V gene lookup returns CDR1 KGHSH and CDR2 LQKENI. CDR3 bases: TGTGCCAGCTCACCGGGACAGGCATTAGGAAAACTGTTTTTT. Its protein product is CASSPGQALGKLFF.

CDR3 nucleotide sequence: TGTGCCAGCAGCTTAGAGTTAGGAGTCATCGAGCAGTACTTC. This sequence encodes CASSLELGVIEQYF. The V and J genes are TRBV11-3 and TRBJ2-7; the D is unclear. Trimming stripped 0 bases from V and 6 bases from J, with 12 bases between. CDR3 length: 14 amino acids. Germline CDR1 is SGHNT and CDR2 is YENEEA.

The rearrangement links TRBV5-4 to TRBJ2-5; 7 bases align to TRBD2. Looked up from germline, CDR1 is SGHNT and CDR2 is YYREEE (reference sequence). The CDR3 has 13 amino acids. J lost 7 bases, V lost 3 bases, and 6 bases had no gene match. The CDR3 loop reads CASSSTSVRTQYF. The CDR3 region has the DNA TGTGCCAGCAGCTCCACTAGCGTTCGGACCCAGTACTTC.

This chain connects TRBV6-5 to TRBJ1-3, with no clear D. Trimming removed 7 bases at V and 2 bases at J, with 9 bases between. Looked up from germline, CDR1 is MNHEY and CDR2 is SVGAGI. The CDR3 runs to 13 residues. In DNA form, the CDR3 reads TGTGCCAGCACTTGGCGGGCTGGAAACACCATATATTTT. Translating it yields CASTWRAGNTIYF.